The sample holds many counts of the clone carrying this T cell receptor beta chain. Its antigen remains unidentified. This sample was included in a study of identical twins. Whole-study findings and limits: Monozygotic twins shared more out-of-frame TCR alpha than recombination models predicted.

It was template switching that added a universal primer site, and there were unique molecular identifiers on the cDNA. TCRdb fed the 5' RACE reads into MiXCR, producing one record per CDR3 protein. The data contain 200,000 to 250,000 distinct CDR3 sequences, about 7.5% of them singletons. V lost 0 bases to trimming and J lost 0 bases, with 10 bases between them. Germline-derived CDR1 and CDR2 are KGHDR and SFDVKD. CDR3 length equals 17 residues. These sequences were also reported in another study, on yellow fever vaccine responses in identical twins.

The V call is TRBV24-1, the J call TRBJ2-2; possible D gene TRBD2, 5 bases. Sequencing was done on a sample of memory (CD45RO+) T cells sorted from blood. The sequence derives from a woman aged 18 to 35 in good health. DNA for the CDR3: TGTGCCACCAGTGATTTGTATAAACTAGCGAACACCGGGGAGCTGTTTTTT. It translates to CATSDLYKLANTGELFF.